A selection of T cell receptor beta chains follows, all from one sample in a study of T cell repertoires in cytomegalovirus infection. In TCRdb, the reads were re-called with MiXCR into one record per CDR3 protein. The table has approximately 1,000,000 distinct CDR3 sequences, more than 25% seen once. Their antigens remain unidentified. The sequencing used cultured CD8+ T cells from PBMCs, collected from culture after CMV antigen stimulation. All receptors derive from a human donor in good health (CMV status not recorded). Some clones in this sample may be carry-over from other donors' samples. Both conserved end residues are part of each CDR3. A D gene is named only where the DNA matches it firmly. Some rows have no size entry. The others give once, few or many, or a class for an expanded clone.

V gene,D gene,J gene,clone size,CDR3 DNA,CDR3 protein
TRBV4-2,TRBD1,TRBJ1-5,few,TGTGCCAGCAGCCGACTACAGGGGGCGGATCAGCCCCAGCATTTT,CASSRLQGADQPQHF
TRBV19,NA,TRBJ2-2,few,TGTGCCACCCGGAGGATTACGTGGGGTAGGACCGGGGAGCTGTTTTTT,CATRRITWGRTGELFF
TRBV7-9,NA,TRBJ1-2,NA,TGTGCCAGCAGCCCACCCGGTTGGCATGGCTACACCTTC,CASSPPGWHGYTF
TRBV10-3,NA,TRBJ2-3,many,TGTGCCATCACCCCGGACGGAGTCTCTAGCACAGATACGCAGTATTTT,CAITPDGVSSTDTQYF
TRBV7-6,NA,TRBJ2-3,many,TGTGCCAGCAGCCCCCCCGGAGACCTCCCCGAGGCAGATACGCAGTATTTT,CASSPPGDLPEADTQYF
TRBV2,NA,TRBJ2-3,few,TGTGCCAGCAGTGATAGGTCCATCGGCGGTACTAGCACAGATACGCAGTATTTT,CASSDRSIGGTSTDTQYF
TRBV7-6,NA,TRBJ2-1,few,TGTGCCAGCAGCCGAGAGGGGTATGAGCAGTTCTTC,CASSREGYEQFF
TRBV7-7,NA,TRBJ2-3,NA,TGTGCTAGCAGCCCGGCGGGGGCGGGAGATACGCAGTATTTT,CASSPAGAGDTQYF
TRBV27,NA,TRBJ1-1,few,TGTGCCAGCAGTGGACACCCGGACACTGAAGCTTTCTTT,CASSGHPDTEAFF
TRBV2,NA,TRBJ1-1,NA,TGTGCCAGCTCCCATCTAAGGGGAAGCAATTTGAACACTGAAGCTTTCTTT,CASSHLRGSNLNTEAFF
TRBV12-3/TRBV12-4,NA,TRBJ2-7,many,TGTGCGTCGAGAGGGGCCCACTACGAGCAGTACTTC,CASRGAHYEQYF
TRBV7-9,NA,TRBJ1-5,few,TGTGCCAGCCGATTGGACGGGAATCAGCCCCAGCATTTT,CASRLDGNQPQHF
TRBV19,TRBD2,TRBJ2-1,NA,TGTGCCACCGGACCCGGGACTAGCTATTACAATGAGCAGTTCTTC,CATGPGTSYYNEQFF
TRBV28,NA,TRBJ2-3,few,TGTGCCACCTCCTTATACCGGAGCCCTAGCACAGATACGCAGTATTTT,CATSLYRSPSTDTQYF
TRBV2,TRBD1,TRBJ1-6,few,TGTGCCAGCATGAGGACAGGGGACCAGGATTCACCCCTCCACTTT,CASMRTGDQDSPLHF
TRBV3-1,TRBD1,TRBJ2-7,once,TGTGCCAGCAGCCTGACAGGGGGCGAATACGAGCAGTACTTC,CASSLTGGEYEQYF
TRBV12-3/TRBV12-4,NA,TRBJ2-7,NA,TGTGCCAGCAGTTTCACTCACCACGAGCAGTACTTC,CASSFTHHEQYF
TRBV7-9,NA,TRBJ2-1,NA,TGTGCCAGCAGCGGCCCTCGTGAGCAGTTCTTC,CASSGPREQFF
TRBV2,NA,TRBJ1-3,few,TGTGCCAGCAGTCGGAGTCTCTCTGGGAACACCATATATTTT,CASSRSLSGNTIYF
TRBV27,TRBD2,TRBJ2-5,NA,TGTGCCAGCAGTTTATCCTCCGGGACTAGGTACGAGACCCAGTACTTC,CASSLSSGTRYETQYF
TRBV13,NA,TRBJ2-1,few,TGTGCCAGCAGATCCCGATTAACGGGGCACGTTGAGCAGTTCTTC,CASRSRLTGHVEQFF
TRBV6-6,NA,TRBJ2-1,few,TGTGCCAGCAGTTACGACCCCTACAATGAGCAGTTCTTC,CASSYDPYNEQFF
TRBV12-3/TRBV12-4,TRBD2,TRBJ2-3,few,TGTGCCAGCAGTTCTAGCGGGGTTCAGACAGATACGCAGTATTTT,CASSSSGVQTDTQYF
TRBV29-1,NA,TRBJ1-1,few,TGCAGCGTTGAGGGTCCCACTGAAGCTTTCTTT,CSVEGPTEAFF
TRBV2,TRBD2,TRBJ2-7,NA,TGTGCCAGCAGTGAAGGCATAGCGGGGGCCTACGAGCAGTACTTC,CASSEGIAGAYEQYF
TRBV12-5,NA,TRBJ2-5,few,TGTGCTAGTGCCCTGGCTGGGGGCAGGGAGACCCAGTACTTC,CASALAGGRETQYF
TRBV7-9,NA,TRBJ2-2,NA,TGTGCCAGCGAGTCGAACACCGGGGAGCTGTTTTTT,CASESNTGELFF
TRBV11-2,NA,TRBJ1-2,few,TGTGCCAGCAGCTTAGGCCGGGCCCCCTATGGCTACACCTTC,CASSLGRAPYGYTF
TRBV5-5,NA,TRBJ2-5,NA,TGTGCCAGCAGCCTAGGAGCAGGACAAGAGACCCAGTACTTC,CASSLGAGQETQYF
TRBV12-3/TRBV12-4,NA,TRBJ1-1,few,TGTGCCAGCAGTTTAATAGGTCATGGTGAAGCTTTCTTT,CASSLIGHGEAFF
TRBV7-3,TRBD1,TRBJ2-5,many,TGTGCCAGCAGCGTTGGGACAGGGGGCGTAGAGACCCAGTACTTC,CASSVGTGGVETQYF
TRBV15,NA,TRBJ2-4,NA,TGTGCCACCAGCAGAGACAGGGCGGACATTCAGTACTTC,CATSRDRADIQYF
TRBV7-6,TRBD2,TRBJ2-7,many,TGTGCCAGCAGTCAAGGGGCGGGGGGATCCTACGAGCAGTACTTC,CASSQGAGGSYEQYF
TRBV2,NA,TRBJ1-6,NA,TGTGCCAGCAGGTCTGGGCCCTCGACACCCCTCCACTTT,CASRSGPSTPLHF
TRBV28,TRBD1,TRBJ1-5,few,TGTGCCAGCAGTTTAGAGGCGTTGGACAGGAGAGTTATACTGGGCAATCAGCCCCAGCATTTT,CASSLEALDRRVILGNQPQHF